This T cell receptor (beta chain) appears in the sequencing data of a study of Ad26.COV2.S vaccination and SARS-CoV-2 variants. This CDR3 is built from 14 residues. The germline V gene encodes CDR1 MNHEY and CDR2 SMNVEV (reference sequence). Trimming took 4 bases from V and 6 from J, leaving 13 bases between them. Findings and limits, study-wide: Reports say spike-specific CD8+ and CD4+ T cell responses covered substantial breadth after vaccination. Vaccinees and placebo recipients showed similar non-spike TCR breadth.

Profiling relied on immunoSEQ multiplex PCR, and the TCRdb table lists in-frame clones only, not all of them. Among some 340,000 clones listed, around 83% were seen once. Comments on this clone: Its antigen is still unknown.

The treatment: around 19 received Ad26.COV2.S at low or high dose, single or two shots; 5 received placebo; per-sample allocation not given. All samples were drawn on day 63, counting from the first vaccine or placebo injection. This person who donated was an adult of 18-55 years in Boston. The vaccine antigen was prefusion-stabilized Wuhan SARS-CoV-2 spike. Sequenced here: peripheral blood, sampled in a trial of Ad26.COV2.S vaccine versus placebo. The gene calls are TRBV27 and TRBJ2-1; a possible D gene is TRBD2 (6 bases). The TCR sequence derives from a person aged 18 to 65 who received the Ad26.COV2.S COVID-19 vaccine or a placebo. CDR3 DNA: TGTGCCAGCAGTTATATCGGGGGTTTCAATGAGCAGTTCTTC. The encoded protein is CASSYIGGFNEQFF.